This TCR beta chain emerged from a study of molecular identifiers for immune sequencing clone quantification. Overall study results and limits: The study found clones above 20 RNA copies held over 98% of effector molecules and under 1% in naive cells.

When naive CD8 T cells were sorted, they were gated as CD8+CD4-CCR7+CD45RA+. MiXCR, run by TCRdb on the PCR reads, gives a single entry per CDR3 protein. Seen here are 250,000 to 350,000 distinct CDR3 sequences, about 21% observed once, and the top ten hold 0.75% to 0.85%. For this clonotype: The target antigen is unknown.

The TCR sequence derives from a human donor in good health. Some libraries in this study had Jurkat cell RNA spiked in. What was sequenced was naive CD8+ T cells from blood, with Jurkat cell RNA spiked in. The subset here: FACS-sorted CD8+CD4-CCR7+CD45RA+ naive T cells.

The CDR3 region has the DNA TGTGCCATCAGTGGAGGACTAGCCCCAGATACGCAGTATTTT. Its protein product is CAISGGLAPDTQYF. The J gene is TRBJ2-3, the V gene TRBV10-3; 8 nucleotides line up with TRBD2. The CDR3 sequence is 14 residues long. Germline V gene data show CDR1 as ENHRY and CDR2 as SYGVKD. The junction had 4 bases not matched to a gene; V was cut back by 4 bases and J by 4 bases.